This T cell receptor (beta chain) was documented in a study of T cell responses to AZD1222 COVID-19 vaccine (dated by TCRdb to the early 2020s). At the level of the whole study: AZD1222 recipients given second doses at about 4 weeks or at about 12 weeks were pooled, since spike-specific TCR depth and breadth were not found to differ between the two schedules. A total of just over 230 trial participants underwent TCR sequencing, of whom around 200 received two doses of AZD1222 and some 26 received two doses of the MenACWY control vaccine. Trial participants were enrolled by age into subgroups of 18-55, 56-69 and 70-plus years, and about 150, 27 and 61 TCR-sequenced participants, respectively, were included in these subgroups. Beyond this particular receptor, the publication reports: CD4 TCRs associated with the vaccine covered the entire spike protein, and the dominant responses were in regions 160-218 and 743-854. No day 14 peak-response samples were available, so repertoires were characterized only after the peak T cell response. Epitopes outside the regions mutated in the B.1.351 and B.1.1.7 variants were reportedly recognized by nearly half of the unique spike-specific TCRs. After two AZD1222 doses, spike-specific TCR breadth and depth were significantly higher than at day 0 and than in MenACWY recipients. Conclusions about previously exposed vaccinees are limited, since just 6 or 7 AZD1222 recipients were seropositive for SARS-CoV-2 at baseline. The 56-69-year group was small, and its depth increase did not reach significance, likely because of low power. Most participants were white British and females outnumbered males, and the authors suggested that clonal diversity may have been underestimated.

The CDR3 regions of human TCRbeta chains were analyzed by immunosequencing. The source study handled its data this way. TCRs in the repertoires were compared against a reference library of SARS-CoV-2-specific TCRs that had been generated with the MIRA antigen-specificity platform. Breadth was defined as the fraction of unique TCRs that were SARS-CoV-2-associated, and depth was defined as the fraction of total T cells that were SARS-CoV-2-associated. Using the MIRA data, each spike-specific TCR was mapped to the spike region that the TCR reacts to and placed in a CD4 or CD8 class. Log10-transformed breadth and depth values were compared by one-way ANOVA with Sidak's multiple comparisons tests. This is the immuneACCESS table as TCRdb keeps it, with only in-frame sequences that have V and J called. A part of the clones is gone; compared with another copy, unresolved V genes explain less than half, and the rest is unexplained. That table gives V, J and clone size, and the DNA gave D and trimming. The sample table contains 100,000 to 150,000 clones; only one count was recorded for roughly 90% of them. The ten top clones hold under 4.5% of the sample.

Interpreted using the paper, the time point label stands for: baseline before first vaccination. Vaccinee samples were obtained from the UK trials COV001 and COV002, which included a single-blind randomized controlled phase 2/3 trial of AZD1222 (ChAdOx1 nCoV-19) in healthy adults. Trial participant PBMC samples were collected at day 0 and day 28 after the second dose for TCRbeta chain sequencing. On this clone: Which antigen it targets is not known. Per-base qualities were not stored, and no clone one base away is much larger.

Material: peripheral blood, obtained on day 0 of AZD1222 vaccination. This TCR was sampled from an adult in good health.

At the DNA level, the sequence is TGTGCCATCAGCGGACAGGGAGGCACTGAAGCTTTCTTT. Its protein reads: CAISGQGGTEAFF. This receptor chain uses TRBV10-3 and TRBJ1-1, and 8 junction bases match TRBD1. The germline V gene supplies CDR1 ENHRY and CDR2 SYGVKD. The CDR3 sequence holds 13 residues, the cysteine and phenylalanine included. Of all the DNA, just the CDR3 is kept, 39 bases in frame from base 1. Germline trimming: 6 bases from V, 4 bases from J; junction bases outside gene matches: 4.